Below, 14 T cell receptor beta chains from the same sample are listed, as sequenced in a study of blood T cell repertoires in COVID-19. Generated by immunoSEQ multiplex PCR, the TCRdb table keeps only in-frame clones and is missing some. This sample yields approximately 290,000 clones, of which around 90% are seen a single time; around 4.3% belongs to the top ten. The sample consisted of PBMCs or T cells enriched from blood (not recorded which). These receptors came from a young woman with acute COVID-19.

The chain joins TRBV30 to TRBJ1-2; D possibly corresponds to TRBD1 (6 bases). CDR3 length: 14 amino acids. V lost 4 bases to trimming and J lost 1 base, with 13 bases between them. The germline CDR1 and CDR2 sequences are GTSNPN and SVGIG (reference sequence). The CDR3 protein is CAWTRTAYNYGYTF. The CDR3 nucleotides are TGTGCCTGGACACGGACAGCCTATAACTATGGCTACACCTTC. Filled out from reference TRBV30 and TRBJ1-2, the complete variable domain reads SQTIHQWPATLVQPVGSPLSLECTVEGTSNPNLYWYRQAAGRGLQLLFYSVGIGQISSEVPQNLSASRPQDRQFILSSKKLLLSDSGFYLCAWTRTAYNYGYTFGSGTRLTVV.

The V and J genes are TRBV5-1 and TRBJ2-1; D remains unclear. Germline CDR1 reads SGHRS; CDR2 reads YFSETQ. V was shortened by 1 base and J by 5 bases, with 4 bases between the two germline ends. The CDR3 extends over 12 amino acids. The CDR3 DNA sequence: TGCGCCAGCAGCTTGAATAACAATGAGCAGTTCTTC. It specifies CASSLNNNEQFF.

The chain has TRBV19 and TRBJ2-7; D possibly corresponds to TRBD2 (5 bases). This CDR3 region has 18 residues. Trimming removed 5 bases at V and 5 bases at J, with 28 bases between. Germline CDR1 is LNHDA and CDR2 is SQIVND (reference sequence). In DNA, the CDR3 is TGTGCCAGTAGTCTCCGGGCAGGAAAACCCCTCGGGGTGAACGAGCAGTACTTC. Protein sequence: CASSLRAGKPLGVNEQYF.

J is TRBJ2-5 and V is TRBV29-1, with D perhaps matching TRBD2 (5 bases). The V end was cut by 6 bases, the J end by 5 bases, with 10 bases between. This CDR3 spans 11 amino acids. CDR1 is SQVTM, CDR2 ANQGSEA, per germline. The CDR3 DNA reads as TGCAGCGTGAGGGTTGGGGAGACCCAGTACTTC. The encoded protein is CSVRVGETQYF.

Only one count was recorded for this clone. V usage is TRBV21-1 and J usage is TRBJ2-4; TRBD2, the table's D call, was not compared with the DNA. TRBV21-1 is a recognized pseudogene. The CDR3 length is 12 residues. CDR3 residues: CAGRGGKNIQYF. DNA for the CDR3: TGTGCCGGAAGGGGGGGCAAAAACATTCAGTACTTC.

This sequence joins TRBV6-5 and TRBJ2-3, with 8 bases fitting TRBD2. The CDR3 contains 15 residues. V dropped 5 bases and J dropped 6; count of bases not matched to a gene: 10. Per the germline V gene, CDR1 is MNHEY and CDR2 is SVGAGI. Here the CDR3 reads CASSTQSGSLDTQYF. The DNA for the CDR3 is TGTGCCAGCAGTACCCAGAGCGGGAGCTTGGATACGCAGTATTTT.

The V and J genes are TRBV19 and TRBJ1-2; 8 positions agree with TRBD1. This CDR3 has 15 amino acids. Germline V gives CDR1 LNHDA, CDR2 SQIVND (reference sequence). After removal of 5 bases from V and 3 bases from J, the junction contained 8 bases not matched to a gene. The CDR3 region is CASSLFPGQDYGYTF. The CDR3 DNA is TGTGCCAGTAGTCTGTTCCCGGGACAGGACTATGGCTACACCTTC.

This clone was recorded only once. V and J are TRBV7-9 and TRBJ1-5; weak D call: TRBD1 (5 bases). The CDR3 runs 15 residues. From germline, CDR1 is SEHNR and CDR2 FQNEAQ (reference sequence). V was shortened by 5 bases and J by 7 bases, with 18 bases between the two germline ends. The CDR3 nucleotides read TGTGCCAGCAGCCCTTTGGGGGGGACGGACCAGCCCCAGCATTTT. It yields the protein CASSPLGGTDQPQHF. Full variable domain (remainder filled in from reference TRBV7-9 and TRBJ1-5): DTGVSQNPRHKITKRGQNVTFRCDPISEHNRLYWYRQTLGQGPEFLTYFQNEAQLEKSRLLSDRFSAERPKGSFSTLEIQRTEQGDSAMYLCASSPLGGTDQPQHFGDGTRLSIL.

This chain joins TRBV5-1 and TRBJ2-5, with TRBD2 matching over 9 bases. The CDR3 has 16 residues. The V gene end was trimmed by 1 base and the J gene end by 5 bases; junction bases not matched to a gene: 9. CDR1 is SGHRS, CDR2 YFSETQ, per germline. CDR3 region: CASSLLTSGRGETQYF. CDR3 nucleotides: TGCGCCAGCAGCTTGTTGACTAGCGGAAGGGGGGAGACCCAGTACTTC.

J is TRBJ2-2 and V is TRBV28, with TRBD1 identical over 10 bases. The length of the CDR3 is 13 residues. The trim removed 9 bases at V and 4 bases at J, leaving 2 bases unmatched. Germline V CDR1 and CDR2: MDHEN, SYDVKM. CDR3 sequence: CASWDRGTGELFF. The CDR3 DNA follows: TGTGCCAGTTGGGACAGGGGCACCGGGGAGCTGTTTTTT.

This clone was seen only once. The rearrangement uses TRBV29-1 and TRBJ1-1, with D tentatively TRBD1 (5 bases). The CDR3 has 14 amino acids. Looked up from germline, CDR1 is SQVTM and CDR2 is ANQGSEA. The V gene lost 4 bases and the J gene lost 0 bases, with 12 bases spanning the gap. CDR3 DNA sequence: TGCAGCGTTGGGAGACAGCCCCTGAACACTGAAGCTTTCTTT. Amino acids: CSVGRQPLNTEAFF.

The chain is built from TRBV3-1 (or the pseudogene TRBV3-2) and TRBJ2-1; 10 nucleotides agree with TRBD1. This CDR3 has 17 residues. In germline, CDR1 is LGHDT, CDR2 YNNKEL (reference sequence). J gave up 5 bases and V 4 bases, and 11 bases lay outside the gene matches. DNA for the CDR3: TGTGCCAGCAGCCCCTTGGCGACAGGGACAGGGGACAATGAGCAGTTCTTC. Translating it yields CASSPLATGTGDNEQFF.

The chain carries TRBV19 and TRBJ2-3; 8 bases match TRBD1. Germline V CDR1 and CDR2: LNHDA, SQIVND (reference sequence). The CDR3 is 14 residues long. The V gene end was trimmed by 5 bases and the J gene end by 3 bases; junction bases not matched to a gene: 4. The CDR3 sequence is CASSLDRETDTQYF. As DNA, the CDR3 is TGTGCCAGTAGTTTGGACAGGGAGACAGATACGCAGTATTTT. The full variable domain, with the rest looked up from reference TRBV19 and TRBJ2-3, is DGGITQSPKYLFRKEGQNVTLSCEQNLNHDAMYWYRQDPGQGLRLIYYSQIVNDFQKGDIAEGYSVSREKKESFPLTVTSAQKNPTAFYLCASSLDRETDTQYFGPGTRLTVL.

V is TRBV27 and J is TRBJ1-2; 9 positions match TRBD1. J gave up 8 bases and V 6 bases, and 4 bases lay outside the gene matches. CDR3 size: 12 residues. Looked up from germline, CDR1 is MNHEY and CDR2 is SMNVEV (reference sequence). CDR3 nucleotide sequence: TGTGCCAGCAGAACAGGGGGCGGCGGCTACACCTTC. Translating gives CASRTGGGGYTF.